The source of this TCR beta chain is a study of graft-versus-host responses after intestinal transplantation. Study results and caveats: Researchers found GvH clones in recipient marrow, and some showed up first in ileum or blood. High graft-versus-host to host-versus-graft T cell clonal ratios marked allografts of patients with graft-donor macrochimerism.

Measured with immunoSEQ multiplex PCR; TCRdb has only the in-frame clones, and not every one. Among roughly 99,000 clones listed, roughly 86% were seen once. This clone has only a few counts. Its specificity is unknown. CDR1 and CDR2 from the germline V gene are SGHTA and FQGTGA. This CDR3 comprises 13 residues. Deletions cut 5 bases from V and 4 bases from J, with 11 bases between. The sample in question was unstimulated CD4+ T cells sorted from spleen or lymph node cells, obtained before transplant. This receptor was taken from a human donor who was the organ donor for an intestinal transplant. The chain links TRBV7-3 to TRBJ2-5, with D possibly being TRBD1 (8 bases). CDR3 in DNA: TGTGCCAGCAGCCACAGGGGGGGAGAGACCCAGTACTTC. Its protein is CASSHRGGETQYF.